This record concerns one TCR beta chain sequence. CDR1 ENHRY and CDR2 SYGVKD come from the germline V gene. CDR3 size: 13 residues. V was trimmed by 0 bases and J by 2 bases, leaving 5 bases between them. The data are from a study of blood T cell repertoires in COVID-19. About the study: Italy, Spain and the United States were the sources of the convalescent and acute COVID-19 samples.

Original analysis: The assay estimated nucleated cells by amplifying reference gene primers. This table comes from immunoSEQ multiplex PCR, and its TCRdb copy is limited to in-frame clones, with some not included. V, J and clone size derive from that table, while D and trimming were established from the DNA sequence. Among around 300,000 clones listed, 88% were seen once. V usage is TRBV10-3 and J usage is TRBJ2-7; D may be TRBD1 (5 bases). The clonotype comes from a woman aged 45 to 65 who had recovered from COVID-19. Sequencing was carried out using PBMCs or T cells enriched from blood (not recorded which). CDR3 residues: CAISESTAYEQYF. Here the CDR3 DNA reads TGTGCCATCAGTGAGTCGACAGCCTACGAGCAGTACTTC.